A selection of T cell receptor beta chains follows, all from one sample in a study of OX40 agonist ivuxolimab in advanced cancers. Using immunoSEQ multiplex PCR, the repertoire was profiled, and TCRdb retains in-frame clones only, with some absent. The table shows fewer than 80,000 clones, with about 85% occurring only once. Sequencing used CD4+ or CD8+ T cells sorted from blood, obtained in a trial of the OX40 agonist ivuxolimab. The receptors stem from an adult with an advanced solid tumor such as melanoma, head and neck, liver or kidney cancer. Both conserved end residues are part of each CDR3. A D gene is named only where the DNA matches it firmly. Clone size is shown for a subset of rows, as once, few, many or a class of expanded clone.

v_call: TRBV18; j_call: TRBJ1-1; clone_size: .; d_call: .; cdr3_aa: CASSREGRNTEAFF; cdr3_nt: TGTGCCAGCTCACGAGAAGGGCGGAACACTGAAGCTTTCTTT
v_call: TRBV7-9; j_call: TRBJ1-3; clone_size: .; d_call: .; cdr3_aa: CASSPRGTSAGNTIYF; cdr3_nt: TGTGCCAGCAGCCCGAGAGGGACCTCAGCTGGAAACACCATATATTTT
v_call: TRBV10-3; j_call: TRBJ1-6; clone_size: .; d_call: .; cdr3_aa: CAIRGGVSSPLHF; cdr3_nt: TGTGCCATCAGAGGGGGGGTTAGCTCACCCCTCCACTTT
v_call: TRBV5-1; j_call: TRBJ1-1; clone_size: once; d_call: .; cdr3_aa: CASSLRTDTEAFF; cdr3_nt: TGCGCCAGCAGCTTACGAACAGACACTGAAGCTTTCTTT
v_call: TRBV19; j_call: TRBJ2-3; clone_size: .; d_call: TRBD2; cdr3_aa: CASSMAGSGGLSTDTQYF; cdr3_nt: TGTGCCAGTAGTATGGCGGGTAGCGGGGGCCTAAGCACAGATACGCAGTATTTT
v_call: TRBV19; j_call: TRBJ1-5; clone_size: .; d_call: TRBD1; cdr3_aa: CASSIDPPGQINQPQHF; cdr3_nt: TGTGCCAGTAGTATAGATCCGCCGGGACAGATCAATCAGCCCCAGCATTTT
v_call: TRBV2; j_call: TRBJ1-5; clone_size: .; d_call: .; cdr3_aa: CASTKDWGAQPQHF; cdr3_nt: TGTGCCAGCACTAAAGATTGGGGAGCTCAGCCCCAGCATTTT
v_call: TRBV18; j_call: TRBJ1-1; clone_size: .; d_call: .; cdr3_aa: CASSPVRAEYTEAFF; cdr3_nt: TGTGCCAGCTCACCGGTAAGGGCAGAGTATACTGAAGCTTTCTTT
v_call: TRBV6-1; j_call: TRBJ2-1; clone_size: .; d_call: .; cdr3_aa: CASSSLKGSYNEQFF; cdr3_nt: TGTGCCAGCAGTTCCCTGAAGGGGTCCTACAATGAGCAGTTCTTC
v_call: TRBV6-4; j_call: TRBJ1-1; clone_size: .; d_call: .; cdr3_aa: CASSEPAEAFF; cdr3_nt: TGTGCCAGCAGCGAGCCCGCTGAGGCTTTCTTT
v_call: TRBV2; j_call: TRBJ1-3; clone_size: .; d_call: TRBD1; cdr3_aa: CASMAQGAPSGNTIYF; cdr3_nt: TGTGCCAGCATGGCACAGGGGGCTCCCTCTGGAAACACCATATATTTT
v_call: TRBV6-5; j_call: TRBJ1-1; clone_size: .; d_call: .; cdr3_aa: CASSYLKDTEAFF; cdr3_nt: TGTGCCAGCAGTTACCTTAAGGACACTGAAGCTTTCTTT
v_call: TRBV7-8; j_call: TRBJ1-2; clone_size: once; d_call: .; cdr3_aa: CASSLSDLANYGYTF; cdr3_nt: TGTGCCAGCAGCTTATCGGACCTGGCTAACTATGGCTACACCTTC
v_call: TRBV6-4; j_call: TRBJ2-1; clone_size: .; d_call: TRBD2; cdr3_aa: CASSVAGAPYNEQFF; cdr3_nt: TGTGCCAGCAGCGTAGCGGGGGCTCCTTACAATGAGCAGTTCTTC
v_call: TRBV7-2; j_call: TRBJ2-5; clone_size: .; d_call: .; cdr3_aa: CASSLRGSQETQYF; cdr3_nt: TGTGCCAGCAGCTTAAGGGGGAGCCAAGAGACCCAGTACTTC
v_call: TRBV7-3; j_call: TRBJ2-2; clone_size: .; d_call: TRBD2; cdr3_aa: CASSPPGGEAGELFF; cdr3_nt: TGTGCCAGCAGCCCCCCGGGAGGGGAGGCCGGGGAGCTGTTTTTT
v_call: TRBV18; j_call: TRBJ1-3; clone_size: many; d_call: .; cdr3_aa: CASSPTGDSGNTIYF; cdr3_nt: TGTGCCAGCTCACCAACGGGGGACTCTGGAAACACCATATATTTT